One and the same sample provided the 14 T cell receptor beta chains below, sequenced in a study of blood T cell repertoires in COVID-19. The assay was immunoSEQ multiplex PCR, and TCRdb's table has in-frame clones only and misses some. Of roughly 400,000 clones listed, approximately 87% are singletons. Sequencing was carried out using PBMCs or T cells enriched from blood (not recorded which). These receptors were obtained from a woman aged 50 to 65 who had recovered from COVID-19.

This clone occurred a few times. The chain combines TRBV5-5 with TRBJ1-6; possibly TRBD1 for D (6 bases). This CDR3 is 15 amino acids long. Trimming stripped 2 bases from V and 8 bases from J, with 14 bases between. Germline values: CDR1 SGHKS, CDR2 YYEKEE (reference sequence). For the CDR3, the DNA is TGTGCCAGCAGCTTCTTCGACAGGTCTTATTCACCCCTCCACTTT. Translated: CASSFFDRSYSPLHF.

This chain links TRBV5-1 with TRBJ2-3, with D maybe TRBD1 (6 bases). CDR1 is SGHRS, CDR2 YFSETQ, per germline. This CDR3 spans 16 amino acids. V was cut by 4 bases and J by 0 bases, with 15 bases left in between. The CDR3 coding sequence is TGCGCCAGCAGCGAGCCGGACAGATCTAGCACAGATACGCAGTATTTT. Translation gives CASSEPDRSSTDTQYF.

For the CDR3, the DNA is TGTGCCAGCAGTCGACAGGAGAGCAATCAGCCCCAGCATTTT. It translates to CASSRQESNQPQHF. The chain joins TRBV6-5 to TRBJ1-5, with D possibly TRBD1 on 6 matching bases. Germline loops: CDR1 MNHEY, CDR2 SVGAGI. The CDR3 has 14 amino acids. V gave up 5 bases and J gave up 1 base, with 9 bases separating them.

The CDR3 sequence: CASRQGTQKSQPQHF. DNA of the CDR3: TGTGCCAGCAGACAAGGGACACAGAAAAGTCAGCCCCAGCATTTT. The V and J genes are TRBV28 and TRBJ1-5; D is possibly TRBD1 (6 bases). Germline assignment: CDR1 MDHEN and CDR2 SYDVKM. The CDR3 extends over 15 amino acids. Trimming left V 6 bases short and J 6 bases short, with 18 bases between.

The chain is built from TRBV6-5 and TRBJ1-2; the match to TRBD1 covers 9 bases. The CDR3 is 15 amino acids. The J segment lost 4 bases and the V segment lost 6 bases, leaving 9 bases of the junction unmatched. The V gene's germline CDR1 is MNHEY and CDR2 SVGAGI. The CDR3 here is CASRPGGQGVYGYTF. DNA for the CDR3: TGTGCCAGCAGGCCCGGGGGACAGGGTGTCTATGGCTACACCTTC.

This chain joins TRBV6-5 and TRBJ1-1; D is uncertain. The CDR3 covers 13 residues. Trimming removed 6 bases at V and 0 bases at J, with 8 bases between. CDR1 and CDR2 from the germline V gene are MNHEY and SVGAGI. The CDR3, as DNA: TGTGCCAGCAGCGTGTCCTTGAACACTGAAGCTTTCTTT. Amino acids: CASSVSLNTEAFF.

The chain carries TRBV7-8 and TRBJ2-7; D is perhaps TRBD1 (6 bases). This CDR3 comprises 15 residues. V was pared by 7 bases and J by 2 bases, with 18 bases between. Germline CDR1 is SGHVS and CDR2 is FQNEAQ. The CDR3: CASNPGTNRPYEQYF. CDR3 coding DNA: TGTGCCAGCAACCCCGGGACAAACCGTCCCTACGAGCAGTACTTC.

This chain connects TRBV28 to TRBJ1-5; TRBD1 might be the D (6 bases). Trimming took 5 bases from V and 6 from J, leaving 17 bases between them. CDR3 length: 15 residues. The V gene's germline CDR1 is MDHEN and CDR2 SYDVKM. In DNA form, the CDR3 reads TGTGCCAGCAGTCAAATCAACAGGGAAATTCAGCCCCAGCATTTT. The encoded protein is CASSQINREIQPQHF.

V gene TRBV2 combines with J gene TRBJ1-5, with 7 bases aligning to TRBD1. This CDR3 comprises 16 residues. From germline, CDR1 is SNHLY and CDR2 FYNNEI. J was trimmed by 6 bases and V by 0 bases; bases with no gene match: 8. CDR3: CASSEARRGSRQPQHF. The CDR3 bases are TGTGCCAGCAGTGAAGCACGCAGGGGGTCCCGTCAGCCCCAGCATTTT.

This clone was observed a few times. The chain couples TRBV7-2 to TRBJ1-5, with TRBD1 identical over 9 bases. The CDR3 is 19 residues long. Germline assignment: CDR1 SGHTA and CDR2 FQGNSA. The V segment lost 4 bases and the J segment 0 bases; nucleotides outside the gene matches: 13. The CDR3 is CASSYPSGDRDYSNQPQHF. The CDR3 DNA reads TGTGCCAGCAGCTATCCCTCCGGGGACAGGGATTATAGCAATCAGCCCCAGCATTTT.

J is TRBJ1-2 and V is TRBV5-4, with 7 positions matching TRBD1. CDR1 SGHNT and CDR2 YYREEE come from the germline V gene (reference sequence). This CDR3 has 12 amino acids. The V gene end was trimmed by 3 bases and the J gene end by 6 bases; junction bases not matched to a gene: 2. The CDR3 spells CASSYDRDGYTF. The CDR3 region has the DNA TGTGCCAGCAGCTATGACAGGGATGGCTACACCTTC. The full variable domain, in which reference TRBV5-4 and TRBJ1-2 provide the parts outside the CDR3, is ETGVTQSPTHLIKTRGQQVTLRCSSQSGHNTVSWYQQALGQGPQFIFQYYREEENGRGNFPPRFSGLQFPNYSSELNVNALELDDSALYLCASSYDRDGYTFGSGTRLTVV.

This clone was found a few times. V usage is TRBV30 and J usage is TRBJ1-1; 8 nucleotides line up with TRBD1. Germline V gene lookup returns CDR1 GTSNPN and CDR2 SVGIG (reference sequence). Trimming took 3 bases from V and 6 from J; bases not matched to a gene: 9. CDR3 size: 14 residues. Here the CDR3 DNA reads TGTGCCTGGAGCACTACAGGGGGAAGTTCTGAAGCTTTCTTT. Its protein is CAWSTTGGSSEAFF.

The rearrangement joins TRBV5-1 to TRBJ1-1; D may be TRBD1 (6 bases). Trimming removed 0 bases at V and 2 bases at J, with 11 bases between. Germline CDR1 and CDR2: SGHRS and YFSETQ. The CDR3 is made up of 15 amino acids. DNA for the CDR3: TGCGCCAGCAGCTTGGTTGGGGGCGGCAACACTGAAGCTTTCTTT. The encoded protein is CASSLVGGGNTEAFF. Combining the CDR3 with reference TRBV5-1 and TRBJ1-1 gives the whole variable domain KAGVTQTPRYLIKTRGQQVTLSCSPISGHRSVSWYQQTPGQGLQFLFEYFSETQRNKGNFPGRFSGRQFSNSRSEMNVSTLELGDSALYLCASSLVGGGNTEAFFGQGTRLTVV.

V and J are TRBV29-1 and TRBJ1-1, with a tentative D call TRBD1 (5 bases). Germline CDR1 is SQVTM and CDR2 is ANQGSEA. The length of the CDR3 is 15 residues. V dropped 6 bases and J dropped 2 bases, with 19 bases sitting between them. The CDR3 loop is CSVGDQLTVNTEAFF. CDR3 in DNA: TGCAGCGTGGGTGACCAACTGACAGTTAACACTGAAGCTTTCTTT.